The clone carrying this T cell receptor (beta chain) has a handful of counts. This entry comes from a study of blood T cell repertoires in COVID-19. Study overall: Both acute and convalescent COVID-19 samples were obtained from the United States, Italy and Spain.

Authors' processing steps: The assay estimated nucleated cells by amplifying reference gene primers. Assay: immunoSEQ multiplex PCR; the TCRdb copy retains only in-frame clones and omits some. That table furnishes V, J and clone size, whereas the DNA furnished D and trimming. The table lists roughly 700,000 clones, more than 80% of them singletons. CDR3 length: 17 amino acids. After removal of 0 bases from V and 2 bases from J, the junction contained 9 bases not matched to a gene. Germline values: CDR1 SGHDN, CDR2 FVKESK. This TCR derives from a woman younger than 35 with acute or convalescent COVID-19. The sequenced material came from peripheral blood. The chain couples TRBV14 to TRBJ1-1, with 7 bases aligning to TRBD1. The CDR3 loop is CASSQDLGTVLNTEAFF. CDR3 nucleotide sequence: TGTGCCAGCAGCCAAGATCTCGGGACAGTCCTAAACACTGAAGCTTTCTTT.